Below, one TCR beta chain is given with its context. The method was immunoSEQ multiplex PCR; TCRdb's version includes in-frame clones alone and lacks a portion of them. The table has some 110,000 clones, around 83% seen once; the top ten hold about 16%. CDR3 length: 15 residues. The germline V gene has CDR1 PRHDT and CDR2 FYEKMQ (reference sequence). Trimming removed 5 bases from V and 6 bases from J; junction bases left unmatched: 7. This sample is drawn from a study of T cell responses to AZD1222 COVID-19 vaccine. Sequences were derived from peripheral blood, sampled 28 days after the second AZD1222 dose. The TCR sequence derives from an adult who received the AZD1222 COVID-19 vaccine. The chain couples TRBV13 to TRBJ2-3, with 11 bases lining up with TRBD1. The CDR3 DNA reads TGTGCCAGCAGCCTGGGACAGGGGGAACAGGATACGCAGTATTTT. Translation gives CASSLGQGEQDTQYF. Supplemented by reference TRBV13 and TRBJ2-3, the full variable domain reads AAGVIQSPRHLIKEKRETATLKCYPIPRHDTVYWYQQGPGQDPQFLISFYEKMQSDKGSIPDRFSAQQFSDYHSELNMSSLELGDSALYFCASSLGQGEQDTQYFGPGTRLTVL.